This record looks at one T cell receptor (beta chain) sequence and its context. Its antigen remains unknown. The sample is drawn from a study of shared clonotypes between healthy human individuals. Germline-derived CDR1 and CDR2 are MNHEY and SMNVEV (reference sequence). V lost 6 bases and J lost 6; bases outside the gene matches: 10. This CDR3 region has 14 residues. The study's findings and limits: A generally larger estimated richness was seen in naive subsets than in memory subsets.

Deep level was the assay's run setting. Several immunoSEQ plates held equal portions of the genomic DNA taken from each subset. The DNA input per sorted-subset replicate PCR was 200 to 250 ng, corresponding to 28,000 or so T cell genomes. Assay: immunoSEQ multiplex PCR; the TCRdb copy retains only in-frame clones and omits some. The table records 600,000 to 750,000 clones, about three quarters of them present only once. The gene calls are TRBV27 and TRBJ1-2; 7 positions agree with TRBD1. Sequenced material: memory CD4+ T cells sorted from blood. This sample's subset: CD45RA-negative fraction. The sequence came from a woman aged 25 to 39 in good health. In nucleotides, the CDR3 is TGTGCCAGCAGCTCCCGAGGGGGCAGTGATGGCTACACCTTC. Residues: CASSSRGGSDGYTF.